The 20 T cell receptor beta chains below all came from one sample that was sequenced in a study of glioma-infiltrating T cells. TCR alpha and beta CDR3 regions were amplified from RNA using iRepertoire nested multiplex PCR. One entry per CDR3 protein, called by TCRdb with MiXCR from the multiplex PCR reads. The profile shows fewer than 250,000 distinct CDR3 sequences, 25% to 35% of them singletons. The sample consisted of glioma tissue, nonneoplastic brain tissue, or PBMCs (not recorded which). The source of these receptors is a human donor with low-grade glioma or glioblastoma, undergoing nonglioma brain surgery, or in good health (not recorded which).

In its sample, this clonotype was seen many times. This chain links TRBV6-6 with TRBJ1-6, with TRBD1 matching 8 bases. CDR3 length: 17 residues. From germline, CDR1 is MNHNY and CDR2 SVGAGI (reference sequence). With 0 bases clipped from V and 2 bases from J, the junction kept 3 bases outside the gene matches. Written as DNA, the CDR3 is TGTGCCAGCAGTTACTCTCGGGACAGGACCTATAATTCACCCCTCCACTTT. Translation: CASSYSRDRTYNSPLHF.

This clonotype was seen at least ten times. This rearrangement joins TRBV7-9 to TRBJ2-7; D could derive from TRBD1 or TRBD2 (5 bases each). Germline CDR1 SEHNR, CDR2 FQNEAQ (reference sequence). The CDR3 contains 14 residues. V lost 5 bases to trimming and J lost 2 bases, with 13 bases between them. The CDR3 DNA reads TGTGCCAGCAGCCCGCCGGGGCTCGCCTACGAGCAGTACTTC. It specifies CASSPPGLAYEQYF.

This clonotype appeared a few times. The V and J genes are TRBV7-6 and TRBJ2-1, with TRBD2 identical over 9 bases. The CDR3 is 13 residues long. The J segment lost 12 bases and the V segment lost 1 base, leaving 4 bases of the junction unmatched. Germline CDR1 and CDR2: SGHVS and FNYEAQ. This chain's CDR3 is CASSLGTSVGQFF. In nucleotides, the CDR3 is TGTGCCAGCAGCTTAGGGACTAGCGTTGGGCAGTTCTTC.

This clonotype was counted once. A much larger clone is a single base away; this may be a read error. J is TRBJ2-7 and V is TRBV10-3; no firm D call. Looked up from germline, CDR1 is ENHRY and CDR2 is SYGVKD. With 4 bases removed from V and 0 bases from J, the gap between germline ends came to 10 bases. The CDR3 has 14 residues. The CDR3 here is CAISANLGSYEQYF. The CDR3 nucleotides read TGTGCCATCAGTGCCAACTTGGGCTCCTACGAGCAGTACTTC.

The rearrangement joins TRBV19 to TRBJ1-1, with D hard to call. Trimming pared 7 bases from V and 1 base from J, leaving 16 bases between. Germline CDR1 reads LNHDA; CDR2 reads SQIVND (reference sequence). The CDR3 sequence is 15 residues long. This CDR3 is CASTDWAQPNTEAFF. CDR3 coding DNA: TGTGCCAGTACTGACTGGGCCCAACCGAACACTGAAGCTTTCTTT.

This clonotype has a count of ten or more. The chain couples TRBV19 to TRBJ2-7; D uncertain. In germline, CDR1 is LNHDA, CDR2 SQIVND (reference sequence). The V end lost 6 bases, the J end lost 5 bases, and 14 bases lay between the germline ends. This CDR3 contains 13 residues. The CDR3 region is CASRDLDQDEQYF. CDR3 DNA sequence: TGTGCCAGTAGAGATCTAGACCAGGACGAGCAGTACTTC.

The J gene is TRBJ1-1, the V gene TRBV19; 10 bases are a match to TRBD1. The V segment lost 3 bases and the J segment 5 bases; nucleotides outside the gene matches: 3. There are 14 residues in the CDR3. Germline V gene lookup returns CDR1 LNHDA and CDR2 SQIVND (reference sequence). The CDR3 protein is CASSIGGQGTEAFF. The CDR3 nucleotides are TGTGCCAGTAGTATTGGGGGACAGGGGACTGAAGCTTTCTTT.

In the case of this clonotype: A much larger clone lies a single base off, so this may be a read error. V and J are TRBV6-1 and TRBJ2-4; D is ambiguous. The CDR3 contains 11 residues. Germline CDR1 reads MNHNS; CDR2 reads SASEGT. The CDR3 DNA reads TGTGGCAGCAGTGAAGCTAACATTCAGTACTTC. Its translation is CGSSEANIQYF.

As concerns this clonotype: This may come from a read error, since a much larger clone is one base off. The chain carries TRBV7-3 and TRBJ2-2; D possibly corresponds to TRBD1 (6 bases). The V gene lost 1 base and the J gene lost 6 bases, with 6 bases spanning the gap. Germline CDR1 SGHTA, CDR2 FQGTGA. This CDR3 region has 13 residues. CDR3 sequence: CASSLKGAGELFF. CDR3 sequence (DNA): TGTGCCAGCAGCTTAAAGGGGGCCGGGGAGCTGTTTTTT.

The chain carries TRBV4-1 and TRBJ2-7; D might be TRBD2 (7 bases). V gave up 2 bases and J gave up 0 bases, with 17 bases separating them. The CDR3 is made up of 17 amino acids. CDR1 is MGHRA, CDR2 YSYEKL, per germline. CDR3 residues: CASSQLEAGTSSYEQYF. In DNA form, the CDR3 reads TGCGCCAGCAGCCAATTAGAAGCGGGGACAAGCTCCTACGAGCAGTACTTC.

This clonotype occurred many times. The V gene is TRBV7-2, the J gene TRBJ2-2; 7 bases line up with TRBD2. Germline assignment: CDR1 SGHTA and CDR2 FQGNSA. The CDR3 runs to 16 residues. V gave up 7 bases and J gave up 7 bases; unmatched junction bases: 15. CDR3 in amino acids: CASKASGTNIGGELFF. The CDR3 DNA is TGTGCCAGCAAAGCTTCCGGGACTAATATCGGCGGGGAGCTGTTTTTT.

This chain uses TRBV7-2 with TRBJ2-7; tentative D call: TRBD2 (6 bases). The CDR3 is 14 amino acids. Germline V gene data show CDR1 as SGHTA and CDR2 as FQGNSA. The V and J ends lost 6 bases and 4 bases respectively, with 16 bases between them. The CDR3: CASSFSLGGYEQYF. CDR3 DNA: TGTGCCAGCAGTTTTTCCCTCGGGGGATACGAGCAGTACTTC.

With regard to this clonotype: Being one base from a much bigger clone, this may be a read error. The rearrangement links TRBV7-9 to TRBJ2-5; tentatively, D is TRBD2 (6 bases). Germline loops: CDR1 SEHNR, CDR2 FQNEAQ (reference sequence). The length of the CDR3 is 16 residues. The V end was cut by 1 base, the J end by 3 bases, with 15 bases between. CDR3 nucleotide sequence: TGTGCCAGCAGCTTAGTAGTTCTAGCGAGAGAAGAGACCCAGTACTTC. This gives the protein CASSLVVLAREETQYF.

The rearrangement uses TRBV4-1 and TRBJ2-3; 7 bases line up with TRBD2. The CDR3 loop spans 16 amino acids. CDR1 is MGHRA and CDR2 is YSYEKL in the germline V gene. Unmatched junction bases numbered 6, after V lost 0 bases and J lost 3 bases. CDR3 bases: TGCGCCAGCAGCCAAGATTGGGGGGGGGAGACAGATACGCAGTATTTT. This gives the protein CASSQDWGGETDTQYF.

This clonotype has a handful of counts. V and J are TRBV5-1 and TRBJ1-1; a weak D match, TRBD1 (5 bases). This CDR3 contains 16 residues. V gave up 6 bases and J gave up 0 bases, with 18 bases separating them. Germline lookup yields CDR1 SGHRS and CDR2 YFSETQ. CDR3 in DNA: TGCGCCAGCATTCTCCTACCTGGGGGGATGAACACTGAAGCTTTCTTT. Translation gives CASILLPGGMNTEAFF.

J is TRBJ2-7 and V is TRBV29-1; tentatively, D is TRBD1 or TRBD2 (5 bases each). Trimming cost V 4 bases and J 2 bases, with 18 bases left between them. The germline V gene encodes CDR1 SQVTM and CDR2 ANQGSEA. The CDR3 is made up of 15 amino acids. In nucleotides, the CDR3 is TGCAGCGTTGCCGGGGCCCGAGACTTAACCTACGAGCAGTACTTC. Translated, it gives CSVAGARDLTYEQYF.

V and J are TRBV7-2 and TRBJ2-7, with TRBD2 matching 11 bases. This CDR3 is 15 amino acids long. Germline-derived CDR1 and CDR2 are SGHTA and FQGNSA. Germline trimming cut 1 base from V and 11 bases from J; bases unmatched to any gene: 10. The CDR3 loop is CASSLEGSGREEKYF. The CDR3 DNA reads TGTGCCAGCAGCTTAGAGGGTAGCGGGAGGGAAGAGAAGTACTTC.

A remark on this clonotype: Just one base apart from a much larger clone, this may be a read error. The V gene is TRBV20-1, the J gene TRBJ1-1; possible D gene TRBD1, 6 bases. Per the germline V gene, CDR1 is DFQATT and CDR2 is SNEGSKA (reference sequence). The CDR3 is 15 amino acids. V was pared by 1 base and J by 1 base, with 13 bases between. The CDR3 loop reads CSARGFRGENTEAFF. For the CDR3, the DNA is TGCAGTGCTAGAGGCTTCAGGGGAGAGAACACTGAAGCTTTCTTT.

This clonotype has ten or more counts. The chain has TRBV20-1 and TRBJ2-7; 8 bases map to TRBD2. Germline values: CDR1 DFQATT, CDR2 SNEGSKA (reference sequence). Unmatched junction bases numbered 8, after V lost 0 bases and J lost 4 bases. This CDR3 has 15 residues. CDR3 sequence reads: CSARETSGREYEQYF. The DNA for the CDR3 is TGCAGTGCTAGAGAAACGAGCGGGAGAGAGTACGAGCAGTACTTC.

This clonotype was recorded many times. V and J are TRBV18 and TRBJ1-1, with D possibly being TRBD1 (5 bases). Germline-derived CDR1 and CDR2 are KGHSH and LQKENI. The CDR3 sequence is 14 residues long. V was trimmed by 3 bases and J by 5 bases, leaving 13 bases between them. Here the CDR3 DNA reads TGTGCCAGCTCACCTCTCGGGACGGATACTGAAGCTTTCTTT. Translated, it gives CASSPLGTDTEAFF.